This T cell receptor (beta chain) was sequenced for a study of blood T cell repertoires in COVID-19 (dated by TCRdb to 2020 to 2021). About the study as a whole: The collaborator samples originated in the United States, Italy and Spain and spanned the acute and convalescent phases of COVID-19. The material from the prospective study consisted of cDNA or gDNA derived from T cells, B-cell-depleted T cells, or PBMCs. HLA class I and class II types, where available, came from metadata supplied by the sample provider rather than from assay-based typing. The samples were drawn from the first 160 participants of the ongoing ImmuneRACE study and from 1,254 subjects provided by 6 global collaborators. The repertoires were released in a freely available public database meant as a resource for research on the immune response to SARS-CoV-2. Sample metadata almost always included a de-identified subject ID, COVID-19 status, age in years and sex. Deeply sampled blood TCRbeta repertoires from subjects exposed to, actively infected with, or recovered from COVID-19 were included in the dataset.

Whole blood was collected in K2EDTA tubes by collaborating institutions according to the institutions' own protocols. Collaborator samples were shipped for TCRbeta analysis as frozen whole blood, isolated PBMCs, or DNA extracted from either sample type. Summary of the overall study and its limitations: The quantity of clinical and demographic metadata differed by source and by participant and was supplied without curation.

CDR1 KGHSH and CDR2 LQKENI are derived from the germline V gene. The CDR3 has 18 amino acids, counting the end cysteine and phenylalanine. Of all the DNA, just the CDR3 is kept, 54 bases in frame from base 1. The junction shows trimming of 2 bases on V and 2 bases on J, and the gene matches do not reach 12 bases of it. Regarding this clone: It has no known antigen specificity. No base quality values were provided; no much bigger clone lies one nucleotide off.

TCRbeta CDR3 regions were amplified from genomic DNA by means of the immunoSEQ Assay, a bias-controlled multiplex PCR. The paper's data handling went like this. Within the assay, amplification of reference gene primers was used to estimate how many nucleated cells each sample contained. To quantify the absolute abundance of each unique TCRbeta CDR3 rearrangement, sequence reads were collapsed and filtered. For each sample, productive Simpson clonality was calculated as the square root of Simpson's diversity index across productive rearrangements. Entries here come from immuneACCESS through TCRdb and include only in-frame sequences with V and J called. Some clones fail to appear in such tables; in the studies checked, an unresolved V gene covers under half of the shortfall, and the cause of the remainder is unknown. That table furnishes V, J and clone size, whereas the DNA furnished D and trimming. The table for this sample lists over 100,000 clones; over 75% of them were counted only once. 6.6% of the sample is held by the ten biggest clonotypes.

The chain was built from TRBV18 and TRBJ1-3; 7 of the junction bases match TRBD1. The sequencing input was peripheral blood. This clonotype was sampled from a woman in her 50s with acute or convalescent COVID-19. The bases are TGTGCCAGCTCACCATACTATGGAGAAGGGGGCGCTGGAAACACCATATATTTT. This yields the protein CASSPYYGEGGAGNTIYF.